Listed below are T cell receptor beta chains from one sample, sequenced in a study of early T cells in non-severe SARS-CoV-2 infection. TCRdb passed the 5' RACE reads through MiXCR, listing each CDR3 protein once. The table includes approximately 69,000 distinct CDR3 sequences, roughly 12% detected once. The source material was whole blood. These receptors originate from an adult who was a healthcare worker with PCR-confirmed SARS-CoV-2 infection or an uninfected control (not recorded which). CDR3s include the opening cysteine and the closing phenylalanine or tryptophan. D genes are given only for firm matches. Rows may omit the clone size; those that give it use once, few, many or a size class.

.,TRBJ2-5,TRBV6-1,few,TGTGCCAGCAGTGCCTCTACGACCCAGTACTTC,CASSASTTQYF
TRBD1,TRBJ1-4,TRBV28,.,TGTGCCAGCAGTTTACCGACAGGGGTAAATGAAAAACTGTTTTTT,CASSLPTGVNEKLFF
.,TRBJ1-6,TRBV5-6,.,TGTGCCAGCAGCTTGGCCGGGACGTTGGTAAATTCACCCCTCCACTTT,CASSLAGTLVNSPLHF
TRBD1,TRBJ2-1,TRBV4-3,many,TGCGCCAGCAGCCGGGGAGACAGGGGGGCCTACAATGAGCAGTTCTTC,CASSRGDRGAYNEQFF
.,TRBJ2-1,TRBV20-1,.,TGCAGTGCTGGGGGATTATTCAGGGGGGCAAACTACAATGAGCAGTTCTTC,CSAGGLFRGANYNEQFF
TRBD2,TRBJ2-5,TRBV4-2,few,TGTGCCAGCAGCCAGGGAGGGCTAGCGGGGCACCAAGAGACCCAGTACTTC,CASSQGGLAGHQETQYF
.,TRBJ1-2,TRBV12-3/TRBV12-4,.,TGTGCCAGCAGTTCCCCCAGGGTGGGCGAAGCTAACTATGGCTACACCTTC,CASSSPRVGEANYGYTF
.,TRBJ2-5,TRBV20-1,many,TGCAGTGCTAACAGGGGGGGACCCCAGGAGACCCAGTACTTC,CSANRGGPQETQYF
TRBD2,TRBJ2-1,TRBV11-2,few,TGTGCCAGCAGCCCCGGGACTAGCGGGGGTTACAATGAGCAGTTCTTC,CASSPGTSGGYNEQFF
TRBD2,TRBJ2-1,TRBV7-6,.,TGTGCCAGCAGCTTAGGAGGGACTAGACGGAATGAGCAGTTCTTC,CASSLGGTRRNEQFF
.,TRBJ2-2,TRBV9,.,TGTGCCAGCAGTCTTAGTCGCGGGGAGCTGTTTTTT,CASSLSRGELFF
.,TRBJ1-1,TRBV6-6,.,TGTGCCAGCCGTTTTTTTGAGGGTACTGAAGCTTTCTTT,CASRFFEGTEAFF
.,TRBJ1-3,TRBV29-1,.,TGCAGCGTTGAGGGGGGAGGAAACACCATATATTTT,CSVEGGGNTIYF
.,TRBJ2-4,TRBV14,few,TGTGCCAGCAGCCAAGATTATAGTATTCAGTACTTC,CASSQDYSIQYF
.,TRBJ2-1,TRBV9,.,TGTGCCAGCAGCGTGGGGCGGGCCGACAATGAGCAGTTCTTC,CASSVGRADNEQFF
.,TRBJ2-2,TRBV19,many,TGTGCCAGTAGTCTCGGACAGCTTGCCGGGGAGCTGTTTTTT,CASSLGQLAGELFF
TRBD1,TRBJ1-4,TRBV10-1,many,TGCGCCAGCAGTGAGTCCCGGACAGGGATTGAAAAACTGTTTTTT,CASSESRTGIEKLFF
TRBD2,TRBJ2-7,TRBV7-2,.,TGTGCCAGCAGCTTTCGGACTAGCGGGAGCTACGAGCAGTACTTC,CASSFRTSGSYEQYF
TRBD1,TRBJ2-6,TRBV6-1,many,TGTGCCAGCAGTGCCGACAGGGCCCTCCGAGGGGCCAACGTCCTGACTTTC,CASSADRALRGANVLTF
.,TRBJ1-2,TRBV6-5,many,TGTGCCAGCAGTTACTCGTGGCAGGGATCCTACACCTTC,CASSYSWQGSYTF
.,TRBJ2-1,TRBV7-9,.,TGTGCCAGCAGTCAGGACTATCGGAAACAGTTCTTC,CASSQDYRKQFF
TRBD1,TRBJ1-1,TRBV3-1,many,TGTGCCAGCAGCCTGAGACAGGGTATGGCTTTCTTT,CASSLRQGMAFF
TRBD2,TRBJ2-7,TRBV7-9,few,TGTGCCAGCAGCCCGGGGGGACGGCTTTCCTCCTACGAGCAGTACTTC,CASSPGGRLSSYEQYF
.,TRBJ2-7,TRBV12-3/TRBV12-4,few,TGTGCCAGCAGTAAGTTGGGTGGAGGGGTGCTCCCCTACGAGCAGTACTTC,CASSKLGGGVLPYEQYF
.,TRBJ1-4,TRBV19,many,TGTGCCAGTAGTATCGACGGGGCCTCAAAACTGTTTTTT,CASSIDGASKLFF
TRBD2,TRBJ2-1,TRBV10-1,few,TGCGCCAGCAGCGAGAGCGGGGGACCTTACAATGAGCAGTTCTTC,CASSESGGPYNEQFF
.,TRBJ2-7,TRBV14,few,TGTGCCAGCAGCCAACCCCTGCGGGAGCAGTACTTC,CASSQPLREQYF
TRBD1,TRBJ2-1,TRBV7-8,few,TGTGCCAGCAGCCCTACAGGGGGTGGTGAGCAGTTCTTC,CASSPTGGGEQFF
TRBD2,TRBJ2-2,TRBV7-2,many,TGTGCCAGCAGCTTGACAAGACTAGCGGTGAACACCGGGGAGCTGTTTTTT,CASSLTRLAVNTGELFF
.,TRBJ2-6,TRBV5-4,many,TGTGCCAGCAGCACCAGGACCGAGGGCCCTGGGGCCAACGTCCTGACTTTC,CASSTRTEGPGANVLTF
.,TRBJ2-5,TRBV20-1,few,TGCAGTGCTACAAGTCAGGAAGAGACCCAGTACTTC,CSATSQEETQYF
.,TRBJ1-1,TRBV28,many,TGTGCCAGCAGTTGGGACGGCTCTAACACTGAAGCTTTCTTT,CASSWDGSNTEAFF